Sequencing of this T cell receptor beta chain was carried out in a study of T cells expressing NK-cell markers. Whole-study context: Sequencing of TCR beta repertoires drew on sorted CD3+CD56+NKG2C+, CD3+CD56+NKG2C- and CD3+CD56-NKG2C+ T cells. Out of eight donors sequenced, seven tested HCMV-seropositive and the remaining one seronegative.

Remarks on this clonotype: Antigen unknown.

Study-level points and caveats: Also leading the CD3+CD56-NKG2C+ fraction in a handful of donors were these clonotypes.

What made the TCR beta cDNA was 5'RACE template switching with UMIs. TCRdb reanalyzed the 5' RACE reads and collapses them to one entry per CDR3 protein, without DNA. This table holds over 250,000 distinct CDR3 sequences. This CDR3 has 13 residues. CDR1 is SGHAT and CDR2 is FQNNGV in the germline V gene. The gene calls are TRBV11-2 and TRBJ2-1; without DNA, the TCRdb call of TRBD1 cannot be checked. The sample consisted of blood T cells: a sorted CD56 or NKG2C T cell subset, CD4+ or CD8+ T cells, or bulk PBMC T cells (not recorded which). This clonotype was obtained from a woman aged 18 to 69 in good health. The chain's CDR3 is CASSTIDSNEQFF.